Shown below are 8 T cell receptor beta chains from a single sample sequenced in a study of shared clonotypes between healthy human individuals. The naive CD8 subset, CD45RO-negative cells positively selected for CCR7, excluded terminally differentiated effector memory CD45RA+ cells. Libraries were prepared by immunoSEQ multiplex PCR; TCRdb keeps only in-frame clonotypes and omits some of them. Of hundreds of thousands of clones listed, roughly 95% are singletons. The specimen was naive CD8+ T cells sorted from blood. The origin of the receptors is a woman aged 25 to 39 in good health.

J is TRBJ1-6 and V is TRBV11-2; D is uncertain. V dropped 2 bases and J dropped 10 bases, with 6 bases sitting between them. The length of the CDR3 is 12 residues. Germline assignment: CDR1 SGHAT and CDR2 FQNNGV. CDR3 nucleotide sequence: TGTGCCAGCAGCTTAATCAGCTCACCCCTCCACTTT. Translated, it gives CASSLISSPLHF.

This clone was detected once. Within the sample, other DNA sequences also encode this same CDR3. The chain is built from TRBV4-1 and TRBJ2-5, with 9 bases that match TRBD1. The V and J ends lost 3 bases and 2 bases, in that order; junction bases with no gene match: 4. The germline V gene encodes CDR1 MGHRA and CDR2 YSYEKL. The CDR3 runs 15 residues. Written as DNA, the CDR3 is TGCGCCAGCAGCCATCCCGGACAGGGGCAAGAGACCCAGTACTTC. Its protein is CASSHPGQGQETQYF.

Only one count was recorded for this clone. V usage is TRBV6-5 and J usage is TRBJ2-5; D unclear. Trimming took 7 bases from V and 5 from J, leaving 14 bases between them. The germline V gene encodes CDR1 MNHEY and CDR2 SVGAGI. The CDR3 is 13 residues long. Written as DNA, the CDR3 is TGTGCCAGCACCGAATTAGGAGATGAGACCCAGTACTTC. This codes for CASTELGDETQYF.

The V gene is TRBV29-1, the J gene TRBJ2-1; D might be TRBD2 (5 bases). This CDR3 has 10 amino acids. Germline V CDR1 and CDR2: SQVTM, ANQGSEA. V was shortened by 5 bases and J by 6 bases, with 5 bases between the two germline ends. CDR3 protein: CSVTSNEQFF. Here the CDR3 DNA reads TGCAGCGTTACTAGCAATGAGCAGTTCTTC.

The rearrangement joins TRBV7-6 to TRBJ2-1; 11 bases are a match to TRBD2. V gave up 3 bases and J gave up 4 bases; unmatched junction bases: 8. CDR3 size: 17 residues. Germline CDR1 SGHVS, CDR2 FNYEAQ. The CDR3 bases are TGTGCCAGCAGCTTGTATTCGGGGACTAGCGGTTACAATGAGCAGTTCTTC. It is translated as CASSLYSGTSGYNEQFF.

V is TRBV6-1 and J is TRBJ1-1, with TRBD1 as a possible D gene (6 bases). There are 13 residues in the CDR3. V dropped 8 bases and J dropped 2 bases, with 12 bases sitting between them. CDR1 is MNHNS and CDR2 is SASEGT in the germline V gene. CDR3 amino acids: CASPTGSNTEAFF. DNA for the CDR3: TGTGCCAGCCCTACAGGGTCAAACACTGAAGCTTTCTTT.

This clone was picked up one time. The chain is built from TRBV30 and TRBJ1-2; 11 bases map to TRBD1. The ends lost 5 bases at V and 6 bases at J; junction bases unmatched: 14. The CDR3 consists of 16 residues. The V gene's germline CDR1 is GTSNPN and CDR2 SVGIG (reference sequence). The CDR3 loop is CAWDLYGGQGADGYTF. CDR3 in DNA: TGTGCCTGGGACCTTTACGGCGGACAGGGGGCTGATGGCTACACCTTC.

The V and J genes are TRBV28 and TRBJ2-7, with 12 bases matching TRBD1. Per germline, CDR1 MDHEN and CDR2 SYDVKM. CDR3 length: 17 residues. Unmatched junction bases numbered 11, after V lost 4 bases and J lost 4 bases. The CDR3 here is CASSSGTGGWRLYEQYF. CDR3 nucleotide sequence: TGTGCCAGCAGTTCCGGGACAGGGGGCTGGAGACTGTACGAGCAGTACTTC.